Presented here are 26 T cell receptor beta chains from one specimen sequenced in a study of T-cell reconstitution after alpha-beta-depleted transplantation in children. Library preparation (for TCRbeta) was performed with unique molecular identifiers. MiXCR was run by TCRdb on the PCR reads, yielding one entry per CDR3 protein. The sample contains approximately 1,000,000 distinct CDR3 sequences, about 26% of which appear only once. The sequenced sample was PBMCs, mostly from graft donor cells, obtained 360 days after TCRalphabeta/CD19-depleted stem cell transplant. These receptors were taken from a boy in the first two years of life who had a stem cell transplant for SCID, so the T cells may come from the graft donor.

The chain employs TRBV6-2 or TRBV6-3 and TRBJ1-1; D is possibly TRBD1 (6 bases). CDR1 is MNHEY and CDR2 is SVGEGT in the germline V gene. This CDR3 is built from 13 residues. V was clipped by 1 base and J by 7 bases, with 10 bases between them. CDR3 nucleotide sequence: TGTGCCAGCAGTTACTGGGGGCAGCTTGAAGCTTTCTTT. This codes for CASSYWGQLEAFF.

In its sample, this clonotype was seen once. The V and J genes are TRBV12-3 or TRBV12-4 and TRBJ1-4; D remains ambiguous. Trimming removed 3 bases at V and 0 bases at J, with 11 bases between. The CDR3 covers 16 residues. DNA for the CDR3: TGTGCCAGCAGTTTCGGACTCTTGGCAACTAATGAAAAACTGTTTTTT. Residues: CASSFGLLATNEKLFF.

The chain has TRBV5-1 and TRBJ1-2; 8 bases fit TRBD1. Looked up from germline, CDR1 is SGHRS and CDR2 is YFSETQ. The J segment lost 6 bases and the V segment lost 4 bases, leaving 5 bases of the junction unmatched. This CDR3 spans 13 amino acids. The CDR3 sequence is CASSRGQENGYTF. The CDR3 DNA reads TGCGCCAGCAGCCGGGGACAGGAGAATGGCTACACCTTC.

V is TRBV7-9 and J is TRBJ2-5; possible D gene TRBD1, 6 bases. The CDR3 sequence is 15 residues long. Germline CDR1 reads SEHNR; CDR2 reads FQNEAQ (reference sequence). V lost 1 base and J lost 4, with 13 bases in between. CDR3 protein: CASSLGGQGRETQYF. The CDR3 bases are TGTGCCAGCAGCTTAGGTGGCCAGGGGCGAGAGACCCAGTACTTC.

This chain joins TRBV5-1 and TRBJ2-1; 10 nucleotides match TRBD2. J was trimmed by 6 bases and V by 1 base; bases with no gene match: 7. The CDR3 totals 16 residues. Germline-derived CDR1 and CDR2 are SGHRS and YFSETQ. Here the CDR3 DNA reads TGCGCCAGCAGCTTGACTAGCGGGGCCAACTCCAATGAGCAGTTCTTC. Its protein is CASSLTSGANSNEQFF.

The V and J genes are TRBV7-9 and TRBJ1-1; TRBD1 matches at 10 bases. Germline lookup yields CDR1 SEHNR and CDR2 FQNEAQ (reference sequence). This CDR3 has 15 amino acids. Germline trimming cut 5 bases from V and 4 bases from J; bases unmatched to any gene: 7. The CDR3 sequence: CASSIQRTGGTEAFF. The CDR3 bases are TGTGCCAGCAGCATCCAGCGGACAGGGGGCACTGAAGCTTTCTTT.

The rearrangement joins TRBV12-3 or TRBV12-4 to TRBJ2-1; D could derive from TRBD1 or TRBD2 (5 bases each). The CDR3 runs to 16 residues. V lost 0 bases to trimming and J lost 8 bases, with 17 bases between them. CDR3 protein: CASSLADRDPVDEQFF. The CDR3 nucleotides are TGTGCCAGCAGTTTAGCGGACCGGGACCCCGTGGATGAGCAGTTCTTC.

This clonotype was counted between two and nine times. The V call is TRBV3-1, the J call TRBJ1-1, with D maybe TRBD1 (5 bases). This CDR3 is 15 amino acids long. CDR1 and CDR2 from the germline V gene are LGHDT and YNNKEL (reference sequence). The V end was cut by 4 bases, the J end by 1 base, with 13 bases between. CDR3 protein: CASSPMGGQNTEAFF. CDR3 DNA: TGTGCCAGCAGCCCCATGGGCGGACAGAACACTGAAGCTTTCTTT.

The sample holds a few counts of this clonotype. V gene TRBV29-1 combines with J gene TRBJ2-7; D remains ambiguous. V shed 4 bases and J shed 5 bases, with 6 bases lying between them. Germline values: CDR1 SQVTM, CDR2 ANQGSEA. CDR3 length: 10 residues. CDR3 coding DNA: TGCAGCGTTGTAGGGAACGAGCAGTACTTC. Its protein is CSVVGNEQYF.

The V call is TRBV5-1, the J call TRBJ1-5; perhaps TRBD1 as D (5 bases). Trimming cost V 4 bases and J 3 bases, with 14 bases left between them. Per germline, CDR1 SGHRS and CDR2 YFSETQ. The CDR3 spans 15 residues. The CDR3 loop reads CASSTQTVPNQPQHF. Written as DNA, the CDR3 is TGCGCCAGCAGCACCCAGACAGTGCCCAATCAGCCCCAGCATTTT.

This clonotype was counted only a few times. V and J are TRBV5-6 and TRBJ2-2; D remains unclear. Germline V lookup: CDR1 SGHDT, CDR2 YYEEEE. V lost 1 base to trimming and J lost 0 bases, with 10 bases between them. CDR3 length equals 16 residues. The DNA for the CDR3 is TGTGCCAGCAGCTTGATATCTCCGGCGAACACCGGGGAGCTGTTTTTT. Protein product: CASSLISPANTGELFF.

This sequence joins TRBV12-3 or TRBV12-4 and TRBJ2-1; TRBD1 agrees at 8 bases. The V segment lost 4 bases and the J segment 5 bases; nucleotides outside the gene matches: 1. The CDR3 sequence is 13 residues long. The CDR3, as DNA: TGTGCCAGCAGTTCGGGACAGGACAATGAGCAGTTCTTC. Translated: CASSSGQDNEQFF.

This clonotype showed up just a few times. The CDR3 DNA sequence: TGTGCCAGCAGTGCGACGGGCTATTCAGATACGCAGTATTTT. The encoded protein is CASSATGYSDTQYF. V and J are TRBV2 and TRBJ2-3; D unclear. Germline CDR1 SNHLY, CDR2 FYNNEI. The CDR3 sequence is 14 residues long. Trimming took off 4 bases at V and 4 bases at J, with 12 bases between the two ends.

This clonotype has only a few counts. The gene calls are TRBV24-1 and TRBJ1-2; 8 nucleotides line up with TRBD1. V dropped 3 bases and J dropped 6; count of bases not matched to a gene: 8. CDR3 length: 15 amino acids. CDR1 and CDR2 from the germline V gene are KGHDR and SFDVKD. The CDR3 here is CATSDRRQGPHGYTF. CDR3 DNA: TGTGCCACCAGTGATCGACGACAGGGGCCGCATGGCTACACCTTC.

This chain connects TRBV12-3 or TRBV12-4 to TRBJ1-6; maybe TRBD1 (6 bases). The CDR3 length is 15 residues. The DNA for the CDR3 is TGTGCTAGCCTCGGGGGGCAGGGGTATAATTCACCCCTCCACTTT. This translates into CASLGGQGYNSPLHF.

The sample holds one count of this clonotype. The chain's CDR3 is CASSYARRETQYF. CDR3 in DNA: TGTGCCAGCAGTTACGCTAGGAGGGAGACCCAGTACTTC. The V gene is TRBV6-5, the J gene TRBJ2-5, with D possibly TRBD2 on 5 matching bases. Germline CDR1 is MNHEY and CDR2 is SVGAGI. V lost 2 bases and J 5 bases, leaving 9 bases between the germline ends. The CDR3 length is 13 residues.

This clonotype came up a few times. This sequence joins TRBV4-1 and TRBJ2-1; no clear D. The CDR3 is made up of 13 amino acids. Looked up from germline, CDR1 is MGHRA and CDR2 is YSYEKL. Between the trimmed V and J ends, which lost 1 base and 8 bases, there was a span of 9 bases. DNA for the CDR3: TGCGCCAGCAGCCAAGGGTCCCGAGATGAGCAGTTCTTC. Protein product: CASSQGSRDEQFF.

This chain connects TRBV2 to TRBJ2-5; 10 bases line up with TRBD1. Germline loops: CDR1 SNHLY, CDR2 FYNNEI. This CDR3 contains 16 residues. V lost 1 base, J lost 5 bases, and 7 bases stayed unmatched. CDR3 bases: TGTGCCAGCAGTGAAGTTCTCCCGGGACAGGGGGAGACCCAGTACTTC. It codes for CASSEVLPGQGETQYF.

This clonotype was seen a few times. The chain is built from TRBV6-2 or TRBV6-3 and TRBJ2-7, with 9 positions matching TRBD1. CDR3 size: 14 residues. Germline CDR1 reads MNHEY; CDR2 reads SVGEGT. V trimming: 4 bases; J trimming: 4 bases; junction bases outside the gene matches: 5. The CDR3 DNA reads TGTGCCAGCAGTTTCAGGGGGACAGGGTACGAGCAGTACTTC. Translation: CASSFRGTGYEQYF.

The rearrangement uses TRBV5-6 and TRBJ1-5; no definite D call. The germline V and J ends were trimmed by 1 base and 3 bases, with 8 bases remaining between them. The CDR3 consists of 14 residues. Germline-derived CDR1 and CDR2 are SGHDT and YYEEEE. The CDR3 DNA follows: TGTGCCAGCAGCTTGCGACACCACAATCAGCCCCAGCATTTT. It specifies CASSLRHHNQPQHF.

Only a few counts were recorded for this clonotype. The chain carries TRBV3-1 and TRBJ2-5; 8 positions match TRBD2. The V segment lost 4 bases and the J segment 4 bases; nucleotides outside the gene matches: 8. Germline values: CDR1 LGHDT, CDR2 YNNKEL (reference sequence). This CDR3 has 15 residues. Here the CDR3 DNA reads TGTGCCAGCAGCCCCCTTGGACTAGCCCGAGAGACCCAGTACTTC. Amino acid sequence: CASSPLGLARETQYF.

This chain joins TRBV4-2 and TRBJ2-1; the D call may be TRBD1 or TRBD2 (5 bases each). The germline gives CDR1 LGHNA, CDR2 YNFKEQ. CDR3 size: 17 residues. V was clipped by 1 base and J by 0 bases, with 13 bases between them. The CDR3 DNA is TGTGCCAGCAGCCAAGGTCGAGGGGCGAGCTCCTACAATGAGCAGTTCTTC. This sequence encodes CASSQGRGASSYNEQFF.

This clonotype has a handful of counts. This chain links TRBV5-1 with TRBJ1-1, with a possible D match to TRBD1 (5 bases). V dropped 4 bases and J dropped 2 bases, with 12 bases sitting between them. This CDR3 region has 14 residues. Per the germline V gene, CDR1 is SGHRS and CDR2 is YFSETQ. This chain's CDR3 is CASSTGPINTEAFF. Here the CDR3 DNA reads TGCGCCAGCAGCACGGGACCGATAAACACTGAAGCTTTCTTT.

The chain couples TRBV7-2 to TRBJ2-5; 13 bases align to TRBD2. J gave up 3 bases and V 2 bases, and 3 bases lay outside the gene matches. The germline V gene has CDR1 SGHTA and CDR2 FQGNSA. CDR3 length: 16 residues. In nucleotides, the CDR3 is TGTGCCAGCAGCTTAATGGGACTAGCGGGAAAAGAGACCCAGTACTTC. It specifies CASSLMGLAGKETQYF. Looking up the rest from reference TRBV7-2 and TRBJ2-5 gives the full variable domain: GAGVSQSPSNKVTEKGKDVELRCDPISGHTALYWYRQSLGQGLEFLIYFQGNSAPDKSGLPSDRFSAERTGGSVSTLTIQRTQQEDSAVYLCASSLMGLAGKETQYFGPGTRLLVL.

This sequence joins TRBV20-1 and TRBJ2-5; possibly TRBD1 for D (6 bases). The germline CDR1 and CDR2 sequences are DFQATT and SNEGSKA (reference sequence). The CDR3 is 15 amino acids. Trimming removed 4 bases from V and 9 bases from J, with 24 bases in between. CDR3 sequence reads: CSATLGSAGATAQYF. DNA for the CDR3: TGCAGTGCTACCTTGGGCAGTGCAGGGGCTACGGCCCAGTACTTC.

This clonotype was detected many times. The J gene is TRBJ1-5, the V gene TRBV4-1, with D tentatively TRBD1 (5 bases). The CDR3 loop spans 13 amino acids. The V and J ends lost 9 bases and 0 bases respectively, with 9 bases between them. Germline CDR1 MGHRA, CDR2 YSYEKL. DNA for the CDR3: TGCGCCAGTGGGGGGTATAGCAATCAGCCCCAGCATTTT. Its protein product is CASGGYSNQPQHF.